Sequencing of this T cell receptor beta chain was carried out in a study of cytomegalovirus exposure and HLA in healthy donors. Use of 60 Vbeta and 13 Jbeta primers characterized the PCR. Assay used: immunoSEQ multiplex PCR; TCRdb lists only in-frame clones, some missing. The sample comprises around 160,000 clones, around 84% of which are singletons, and under 3% rests with the top ten. Germline V gives CDR1 MNHEY, CDR2 SMNVEV (reference sequence). Trimming removed 0 bases from V and 0 bases from J, with 8 bases in between. This CDR3 contains 16 residues. This chain links TRBV27 with TRBJ2-2; D call uncertain. This sequence originates from a man aged 35 to 55 in good health and CMV-seropositive. Material for sequencing was PBMCs. The DNA of the CDR3 is TGTGCCAGCAGTTTATCTTGGCCACCGAACACCGGGGAGCTGTTTTTT. It specifies CASSLSWPPNTGELFF.